This T cell receptor (beta chain) was sequenced for a study of response to subunit inactivated influenza vaccine. A single record per CDR3 protein comes from TCRdb applying MiXCR to the RT-PCR reads. Altogether fewer than 750,000 distinct CDR3 sequences are present, about 14% being singletons, with the ten largest covering 11%. This clonotype was counted only a few times. Its antigen remains unidentified. Regarding the study as a whole: Few additional T cells are recruited per seasonal influenza vaccination, authors suggested.

The V gene's germline CDR1 is SGHAT and CDR2 FQNNGV. V dropped 5 bases and J dropped 3 bases, with 14 bases sitting between them. The CDR3 has 16 amino acids. The chain carries TRBV11-2 and TRBJ1-6; D is unclear. The sample consisted of PBMCs from blood, taken about 13 days after vaccination. The receptor's source is a man aged 50-60 years who received an inactivated influenza vaccine. The CDR3 sequence is CASSANVRFYNSPLHF. DNA of the CDR3: TGTGCCAGCAGCGCCAACGTACGGTTCTATAATTCACCCCTCCACTTT.